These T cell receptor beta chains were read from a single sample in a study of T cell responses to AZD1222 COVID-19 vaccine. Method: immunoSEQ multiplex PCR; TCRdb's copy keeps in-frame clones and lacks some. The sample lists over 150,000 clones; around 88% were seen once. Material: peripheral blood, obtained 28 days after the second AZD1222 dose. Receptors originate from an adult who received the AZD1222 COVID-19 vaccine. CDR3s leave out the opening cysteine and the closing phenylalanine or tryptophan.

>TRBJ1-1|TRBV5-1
ASSRDRGGGTEAF
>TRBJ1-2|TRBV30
AWSVQGGFYGYT
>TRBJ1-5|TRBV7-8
ASRERGAGNQPQH
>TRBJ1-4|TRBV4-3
ASSQGDRLMEKLF
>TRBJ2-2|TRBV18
ASSPLTGGSTGELF
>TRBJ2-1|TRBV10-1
ASSDTSGGSYNEQF
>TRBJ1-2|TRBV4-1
ASSLDRGLSGYT
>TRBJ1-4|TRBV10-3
AISDSDRGKLF
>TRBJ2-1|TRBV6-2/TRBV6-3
ASSYSMRSGYNEQF
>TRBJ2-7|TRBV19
ASRRNGRGAAYEQY
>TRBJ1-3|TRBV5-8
ASAPFGANSGNTIY
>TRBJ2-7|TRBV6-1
ASSEEGGGAYGQY
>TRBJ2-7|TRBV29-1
SVGPSGGEQY
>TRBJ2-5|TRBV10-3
AISEFQETQY
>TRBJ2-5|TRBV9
ASSEGTLRETQY
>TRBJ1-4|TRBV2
ASSGTGTVNEKLF
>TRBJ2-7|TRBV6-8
ASSYEPGDRVYEQY
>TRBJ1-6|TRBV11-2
ASSSGTGEVTLH
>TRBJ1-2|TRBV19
ASSIMDNYGYT
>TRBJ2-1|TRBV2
AGRTASYNEQF
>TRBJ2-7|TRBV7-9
ASSQGRGQRYEQY
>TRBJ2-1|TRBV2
ASTGTGVNEQF
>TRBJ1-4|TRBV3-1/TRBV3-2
ASSQDKRYGAEGEKLF
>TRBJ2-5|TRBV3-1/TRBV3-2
ASSPSLAGGRGVKETQY
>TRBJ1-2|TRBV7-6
ASSLGTDINYGYT
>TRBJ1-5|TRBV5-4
ASSLWGNQPQH
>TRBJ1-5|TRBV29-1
SGTTGDVSQPQH
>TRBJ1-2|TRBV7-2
ASTPGPRNGYGYT
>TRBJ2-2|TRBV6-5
ASISGQVNTGELF
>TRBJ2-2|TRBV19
ASSTNRVDTGELF
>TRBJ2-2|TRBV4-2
ASSQRTLNTGELF
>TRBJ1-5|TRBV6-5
ASSRPAGPQH
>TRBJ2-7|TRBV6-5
ASRQEFYEQY
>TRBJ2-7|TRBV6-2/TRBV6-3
ASSSLTREGEQY
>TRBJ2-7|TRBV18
ASSPLGGDYEQY
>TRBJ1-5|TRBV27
ASSPRQGNQPQH
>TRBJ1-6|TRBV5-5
ASRWDGASSANSPLH
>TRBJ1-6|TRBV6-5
ASRGQGWPPLH
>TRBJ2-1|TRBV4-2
ASSQDGADYNEQF
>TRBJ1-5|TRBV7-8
ASSPRGQGSNQPQH
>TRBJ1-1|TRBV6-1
ASSEGGVNTEAF